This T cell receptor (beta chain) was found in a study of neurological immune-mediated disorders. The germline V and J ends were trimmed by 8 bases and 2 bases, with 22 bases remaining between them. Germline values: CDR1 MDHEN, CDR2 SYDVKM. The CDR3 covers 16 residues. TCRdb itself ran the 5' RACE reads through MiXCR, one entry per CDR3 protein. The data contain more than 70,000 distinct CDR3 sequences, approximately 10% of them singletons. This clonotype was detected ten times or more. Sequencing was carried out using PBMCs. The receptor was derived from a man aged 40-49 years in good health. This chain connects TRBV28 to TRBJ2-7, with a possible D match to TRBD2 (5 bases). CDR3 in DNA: TGTGCCAGCCACGAGGGCACATACAATTTACCCTACGAGCAGTACTTC. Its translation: CASHEGTYNLPYEQYF.